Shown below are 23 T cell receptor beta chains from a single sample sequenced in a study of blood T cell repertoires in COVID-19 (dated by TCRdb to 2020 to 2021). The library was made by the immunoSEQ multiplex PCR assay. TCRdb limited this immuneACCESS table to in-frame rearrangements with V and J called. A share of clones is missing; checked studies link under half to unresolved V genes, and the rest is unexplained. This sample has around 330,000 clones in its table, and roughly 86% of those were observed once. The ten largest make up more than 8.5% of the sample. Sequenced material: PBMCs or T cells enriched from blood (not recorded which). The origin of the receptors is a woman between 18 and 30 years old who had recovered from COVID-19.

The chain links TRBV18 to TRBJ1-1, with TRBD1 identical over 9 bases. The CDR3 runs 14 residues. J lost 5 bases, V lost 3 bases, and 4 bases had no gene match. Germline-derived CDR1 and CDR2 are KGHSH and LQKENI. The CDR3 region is CASSPGQGITEAFF. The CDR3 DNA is TGTGCCAGCTCACCGGGACAGGGTATTACTGAAGCTTTCTTT.

DNA for the CDR3: TGTGCCAGCAGCTTAGGGACTAGCGCGCAAGAGACCCAGTACTTC. Translating gives CASSLGTSAQETQYF. V is TRBV7-6 and J is TRBJ2-5, with 9 nucleotides matching TRBD2. The CDR3 is 15 residues long. V dropped 1 base and J dropped 2; count of bases not matched to a gene: 2. Germline values: CDR1 SGHVS, CDR2 FNYEAQ.

The DNA for the CDR3 is TGTGCCTCCCGGGACAGGGATCACGTTAACTATGGCTACACCTTC. This encodes CASRDRDHVNYGYTF. The genes are TRBV19 and TRBJ1-2; 9 nucleotides align to TRBD1. CDR1 LNHDA and CDR2 SQIVND come from the germline V gene (reference sequence). Trimming at V came to 11 bases and at J to 1 base, leaving 11 bases not matched to a gene. The CDR3 has 15 amino acids.

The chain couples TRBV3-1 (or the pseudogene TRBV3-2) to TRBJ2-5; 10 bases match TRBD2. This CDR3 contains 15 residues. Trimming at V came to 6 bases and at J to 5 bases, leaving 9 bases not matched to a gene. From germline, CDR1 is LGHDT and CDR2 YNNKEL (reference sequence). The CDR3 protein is CASRHSGGRRETQYF. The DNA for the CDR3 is TGTGCCAGCAGACATAGCGGGGGGAGACGGGAGACCCAGTACTTC.

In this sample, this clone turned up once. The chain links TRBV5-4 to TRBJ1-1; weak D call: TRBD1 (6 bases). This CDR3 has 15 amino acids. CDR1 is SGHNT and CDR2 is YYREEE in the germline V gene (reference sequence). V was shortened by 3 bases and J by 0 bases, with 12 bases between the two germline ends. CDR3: CASSSVQGMNTEAFF. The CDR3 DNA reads TGTGCCAGCAGCTCGGTACAGGGAATGAACACTGAAGCTTTCTTT.

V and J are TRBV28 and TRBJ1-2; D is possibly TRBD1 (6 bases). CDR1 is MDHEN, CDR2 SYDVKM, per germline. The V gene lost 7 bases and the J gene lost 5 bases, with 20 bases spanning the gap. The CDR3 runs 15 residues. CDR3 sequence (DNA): TGTGCCAGCATCAAATTAGGGGGACACTTATATGGCTACACCTTC. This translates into CASIKLGGHLYGYTF.

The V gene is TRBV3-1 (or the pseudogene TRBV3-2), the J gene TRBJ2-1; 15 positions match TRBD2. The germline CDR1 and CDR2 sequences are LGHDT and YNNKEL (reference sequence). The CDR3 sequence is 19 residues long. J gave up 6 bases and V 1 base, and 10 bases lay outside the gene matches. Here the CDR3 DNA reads TGTGCCAGCAGCCAAGGAGGGACTAGCGGGGGGCGGCGGTTCAATGAGCAGTTCTTC. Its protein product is CASSQGGTSGGRRFNEQFF.

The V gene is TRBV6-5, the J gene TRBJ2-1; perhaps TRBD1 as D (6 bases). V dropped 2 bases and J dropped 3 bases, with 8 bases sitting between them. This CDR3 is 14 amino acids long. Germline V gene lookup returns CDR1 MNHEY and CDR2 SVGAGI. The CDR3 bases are TGTGCCAGCAGTTACCCGGACAGCTACAATGAGCAGTTCTTC. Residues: CASSYPDSYNEQFF.

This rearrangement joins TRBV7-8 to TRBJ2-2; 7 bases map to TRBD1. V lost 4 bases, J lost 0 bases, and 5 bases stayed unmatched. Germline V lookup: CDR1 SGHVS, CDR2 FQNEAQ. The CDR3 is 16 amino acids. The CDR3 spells CASSSSDRSNTGELFF. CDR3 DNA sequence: TGTGCCAGCAGCTCTTCGGACAGGTCGAACACCGGGGAGCTGTTTTTT.

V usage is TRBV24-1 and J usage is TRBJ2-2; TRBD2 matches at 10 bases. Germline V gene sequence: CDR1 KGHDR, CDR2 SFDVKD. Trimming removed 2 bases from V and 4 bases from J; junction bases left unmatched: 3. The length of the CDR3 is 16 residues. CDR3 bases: TGTGCCACCAGTGATTATGAGCGGGGGGGCACCGGGGAGCTGTTTTTT. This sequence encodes CATSDYERGGTGELFF.

The CDR3 nucleotides read TGTGCCAGCAGCGTAGACAGGGAAAGAGGCTATGGCTACACCTTC. This gives the protein CASSVDRERGYGYTF. The rearrangement joins TRBV9 to TRBJ1-2, with a possible D match to TRBD1 (6 bases). The CDR3 spans 15 residues. Germline V gives CDR1 SGDLS, CDR2 YYNGEE. Trimming stripped 0 bases from V and 4 bases from J, with 13 bases between.

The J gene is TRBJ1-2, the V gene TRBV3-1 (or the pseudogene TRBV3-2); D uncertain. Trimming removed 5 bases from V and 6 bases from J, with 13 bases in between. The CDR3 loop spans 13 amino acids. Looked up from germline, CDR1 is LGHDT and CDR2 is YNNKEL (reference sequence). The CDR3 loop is CASSRARAHGYTF. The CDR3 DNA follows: TGTGCCAGCAGCAGGGCGCGGGCTCATGGCTACACCTTC.

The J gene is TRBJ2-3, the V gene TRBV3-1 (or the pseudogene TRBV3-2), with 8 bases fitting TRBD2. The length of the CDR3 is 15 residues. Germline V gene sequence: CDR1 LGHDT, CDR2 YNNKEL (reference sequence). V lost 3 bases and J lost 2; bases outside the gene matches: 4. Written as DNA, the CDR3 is TGTGCCAGCAGCCATTCGGGGGGGGTCACAGATACGCAGTATTTT. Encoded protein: CASSHSGGVTDTQYF.

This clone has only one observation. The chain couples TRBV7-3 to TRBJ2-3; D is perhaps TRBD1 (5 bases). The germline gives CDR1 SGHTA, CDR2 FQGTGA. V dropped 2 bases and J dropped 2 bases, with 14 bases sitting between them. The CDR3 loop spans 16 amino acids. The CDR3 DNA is TGTGCCAGCAGCTTACAGGGCGGTGGGAACACAGATACGCAGTATTTT. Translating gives CASSLQGGGNTDTQYF.

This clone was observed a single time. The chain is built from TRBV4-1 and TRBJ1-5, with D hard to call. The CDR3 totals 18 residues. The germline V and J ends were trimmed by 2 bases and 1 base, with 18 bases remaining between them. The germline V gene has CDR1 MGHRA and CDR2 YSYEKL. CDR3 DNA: TGCGCCAGCAGCCAACCACCGACTCTTGGCCGGAGCAATCAGCCCCAGCATTTT. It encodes CASSQPPTLGRSNQPQHF.

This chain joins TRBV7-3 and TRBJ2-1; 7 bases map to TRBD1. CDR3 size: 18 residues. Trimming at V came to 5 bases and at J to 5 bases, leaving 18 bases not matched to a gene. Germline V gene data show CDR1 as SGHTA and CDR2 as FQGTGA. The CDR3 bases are TGTGCCAGCAGCGACCGATTTGCCGGGACAGCGATAAACAATGAGCAGTTCTTC. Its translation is CASSDRFAGTAINNEQFF.

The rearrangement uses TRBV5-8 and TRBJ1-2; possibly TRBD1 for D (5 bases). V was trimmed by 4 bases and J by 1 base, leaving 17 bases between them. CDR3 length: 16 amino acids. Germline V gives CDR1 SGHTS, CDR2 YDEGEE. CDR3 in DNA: TGTGCCAGCAGCCCCGTGAAGGGGCTCTATAACTATGGCTACACCTTC. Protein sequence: CASSPVKGLYNYGYTF.

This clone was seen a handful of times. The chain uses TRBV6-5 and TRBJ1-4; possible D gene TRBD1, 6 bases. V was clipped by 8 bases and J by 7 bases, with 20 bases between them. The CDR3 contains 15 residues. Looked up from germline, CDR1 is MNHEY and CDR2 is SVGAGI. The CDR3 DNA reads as TGTGCCAGCGGTAACAGGGATGGGATGGGTGAAAAACTGTTTTTT. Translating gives CASGNRDGMGEKLFF.

CDR3 region: CASSPAEGTQYF. As DNA, the CDR3 is TGTGCCAGCAGCCCGGCGGAGGGTACGCAGTATTTT. The rearrangement links TRBV11-1 to TRBJ2-3; possible D gene TRBD2, 6 bases. Between the trimmed V and J ends, which lost 5 bases and 8 bases, there was a span of 11 bases. Germline V gene lookup returns CDR1 SGHAT and CDR2 FQDESV (reference sequence). This CDR3 contains 12 residues.

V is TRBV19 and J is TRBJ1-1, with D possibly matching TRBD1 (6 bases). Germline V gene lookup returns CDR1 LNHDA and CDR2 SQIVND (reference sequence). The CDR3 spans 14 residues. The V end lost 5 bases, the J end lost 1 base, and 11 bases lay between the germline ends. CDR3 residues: CASSRTAQNTEAFF. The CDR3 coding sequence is TGTGCCAGTAGTCGGACAGCTCAGAACACTGAAGCTTTCTTT.

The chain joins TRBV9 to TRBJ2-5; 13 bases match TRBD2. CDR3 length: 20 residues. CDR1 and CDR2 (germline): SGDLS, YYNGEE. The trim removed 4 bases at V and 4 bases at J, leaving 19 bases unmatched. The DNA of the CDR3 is TGTGCCAGCAGCACCCCAAAGGGACTAGCGGGATCGGGGGTAGGAGAGACCCAGTACTTC. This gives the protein CASSTPKGLAGSGVGETQYF.

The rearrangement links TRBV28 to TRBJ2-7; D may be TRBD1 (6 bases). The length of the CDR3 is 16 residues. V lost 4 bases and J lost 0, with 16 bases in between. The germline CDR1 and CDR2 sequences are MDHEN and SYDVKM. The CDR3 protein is CASSSGAEAYSYEQYF. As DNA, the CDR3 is TGTGCCAGCAGTTCAGGGGCCGAGGCCTACTCCTACGAGCAGTACTTC. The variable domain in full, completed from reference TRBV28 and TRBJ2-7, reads DVKVTQSSRYLVKRTGEKVFLECVQDMDHENMFWYRQDPGLGLRLIYFSYDVKMKEKGDIPEGYSVSREKKERFSLILESASTNQTSMYLCASSSGAEAYSYEQYFGPGTRLTVT.

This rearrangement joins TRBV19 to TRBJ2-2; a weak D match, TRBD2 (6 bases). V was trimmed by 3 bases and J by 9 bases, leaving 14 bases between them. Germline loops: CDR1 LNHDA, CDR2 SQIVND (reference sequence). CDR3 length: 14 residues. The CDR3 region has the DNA TGTGCCAGTAGTATTAGCGGTTATTACCGGGAGCTGTTTTTT. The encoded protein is CASSISGYYRELFF.